Following are 10 T cell receptor beta chains from one sample sequenced in a study of Ad26.COV2.S vaccination and SARS-CoV-2 variants. Only in-frame clones appear in the TCRdb table, and some are missing; sequencing was by immunoSEQ multiplex PCR. This table holds around 400,000 clones, approximately 90% found once. Treatment reported: roughly 19 received Ad26.COV2.S at low or high dose, single or two shots; about five received placebo; per-sample allocation not given. Day 63 following the first vaccine or placebo injection was when the samples were taken. This specimen was peripheral blood, taken in a trial of Ad26.COV2.S vaccine versus placebo. The receptors stem from a person between 18 and 59 years old who received the Ad26.COV2.S COVID-19 vaccine or a placebo.

This chain uses TRBV11-2 with TRBJ2-1, with 15 bases fitting TRBD2. The CDR3 length is 18 residues. V trimming: 5 bases; J trimming: 2 bases; junction bases outside the gene matches: 7. The germline CDR1 and CDR2 sequences are SGHAT and FQNNGV. CDR3 DNA sequence: TGTGCCAGCAGCCCCGGACTAGCGGGAGGGAGGGCCTACAATGAGCAGTTCTTC. Amino acid sequence: CASSPGLAGGRAYNEQFF.

The CDR3 region is CASSPPRTGAIGELFF. CDR3 DNA: TGTGCCAGCTCACCACCGCGAACAGGGGCGATCGGGGAGCTGTTTTTT. The chain employs TRBV18 and TRBJ2-2, with 7 bases that match TRBD1. The CDR3 length is 16 residues. Per the germline V gene, CDR1 is KGHSH and CDR2 is LQKENI. After removal of 0 bases from V and 7 bases from J, the junction contained 8 bases not matched to a gene.

The gene calls are TRBV28 and TRBJ2-3, with unresolved D. CDR1 and CDR2 from the germline V gene are MDHEN and SYDVKM. This CDR3 region has 13 residues. Trimming took 6 bases from V and 6 from J, leaving 13 bases between them. CDR3 in DNA: TGTGCCAGCAGCCCAGGATCCGGCGATACGCAGTATTTT. Translated, it gives CASSPGSGDTQYF.

V is TRBV4-3 and J is TRBJ2-1; no clear D gene. Per germline, CDR1 LGHNA and CDR2 YSLEER. The CDR3 length is 14 residues. Trimming took 0 bases from V and 9 from J, leaving 12 bases between them. The CDR3 region is CASSQDASVGEQFF. The CDR3 DNA follows: TGCGCCAGCAGCCAAGATGCCTCAGTCGGTGAGCAGTTCTTC.

Ten or more counts support this clone. The CDR3 reads CASSLVGQTEAFF. The CDR3 DNA reads TGTGCCAGCAGTTTAGTCGGGCAAACTGAAGCTTTCTTT. The J gene is TRBJ1-1, the V gene TRBV12-3 or TRBV12-4; D ambiguous. This CDR3 is 13 amino acids long. V was shortened by 1 base and J by 5 bases, with 8 bases between the two germline ends.

This chain joins TRBV7-9 and TRBJ2-7; 11 bases fit TRBD2. The CDR3 runs to 16 residues. Trimming cost V 4 bases and J 2 bases; bases outside gene matches: 7. CDR1 is SEHNR and CDR2 is FQNEAQ in the germline V gene (reference sequence). This CDR3 reads CASSSTTSGSTYEQYF. The CDR3 DNA is TGTGCCAGCAGCTCGACAACTAGCGGGAGCACCTACGAGCAGTACTTC.

V gene TRBV6-1 combines with J gene TRBJ1-2, with D perhaps TRBD1 (6 bases). Trimming pared 4 bases from V and 5 bases from J, leaving 17 bases between. The CDR3 is made up of 15 amino acids. Germline CDR1 reads MNHNS; CDR2 reads SASEGT. This chain's CDR3 is CASSAAPGAMYGYTF. The CDR3 bases are TGTGCCAGCAGTGCTGCCCCGGGGGCGATGTATGGCTACACCTTC.

This clone was detected only a few times. The chain recombines TRBV7-9 with TRBJ1-6; D perhaps matches TRBD1 (6 bases). Germline CDR1 reads SEHNR; CDR2 reads FQNEAQ (reference sequence). This CDR3 is 15 amino acids long. The germline V and J ends were trimmed by 5 bases and 9 bases, with 17 bases remaining between them. The DNA of the CDR3 is TGTGCCAGCAGCACATCCCGTGGGACAACTTCACCCCTCCACTTT. The encoded protein is CASSTSRGTTSPLHF.

The V call is TRBV10-3, the J call TRBJ2-2; a possible D gene is TRBD2 (6 bases). Trimming removed 6 bases at V and 4 bases at J, with 18 bases between. This CDR3 comprises 16 residues. Germline V gene sequence: CDR1 ENHRY, CDR2 SYGVKD. The CDR3 spells CAIRLPPGLTTGELFF. CDR3 coding DNA: TGTGCCATCAGGCTCCCTCCCGGACTAACCACCGGGGAGCTGTTTTTT.

This sequence joins TRBV14 and TRBJ1-6; TRBD1 matches 8 bases. Germline CDR1 SGHDN, CDR2 FVKESK. With V trimmed by 4 bases and J by 11 bases, 4 bases remained unmatched. This CDR3 contains 13 residues. This CDR3 reads CASSPAQGAPLHF. The CDR3 bases are TGTGCCAGCAGCCCTGCACAGGGGGCACCCCTCCACTTT.